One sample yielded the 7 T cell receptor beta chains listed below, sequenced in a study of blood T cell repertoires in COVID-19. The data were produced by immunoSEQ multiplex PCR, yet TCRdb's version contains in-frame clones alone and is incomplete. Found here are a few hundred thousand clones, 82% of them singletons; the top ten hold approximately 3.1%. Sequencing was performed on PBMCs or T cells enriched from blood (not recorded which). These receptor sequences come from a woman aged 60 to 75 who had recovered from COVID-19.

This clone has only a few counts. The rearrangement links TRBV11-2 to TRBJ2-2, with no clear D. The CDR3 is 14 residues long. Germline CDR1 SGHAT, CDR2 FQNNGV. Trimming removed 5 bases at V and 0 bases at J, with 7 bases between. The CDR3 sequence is CASSPVPNTGELFF. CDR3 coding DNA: TGTGCCAGCAGCCCGGTCCCGAACACCGGGGAGCTGTTTTTT.

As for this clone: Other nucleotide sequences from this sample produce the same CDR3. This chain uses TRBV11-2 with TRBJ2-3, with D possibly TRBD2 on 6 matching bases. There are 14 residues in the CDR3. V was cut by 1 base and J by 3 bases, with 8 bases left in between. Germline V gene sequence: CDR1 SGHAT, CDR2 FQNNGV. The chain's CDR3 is CASSLARGTDTQYF. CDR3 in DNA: TGTGCCAGCAGCTTAGCCCGGGGGACAGATACGCAGTATTTT.

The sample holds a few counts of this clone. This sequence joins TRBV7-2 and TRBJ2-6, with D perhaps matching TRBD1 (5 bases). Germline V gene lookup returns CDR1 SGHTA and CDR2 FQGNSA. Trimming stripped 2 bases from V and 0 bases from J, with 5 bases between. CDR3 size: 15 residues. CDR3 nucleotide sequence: TGTGCCAGCAGCTTAAGGGGCTCTGGGGCCAACGTCCTGACTTTC. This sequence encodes CASSLRGSGANVLTF. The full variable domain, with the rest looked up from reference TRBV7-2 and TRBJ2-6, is GAGVSQSPSNKVTEKGKDVELRCDPISGHTALYWYRQSLGQGLEFLIYFQGNSAPDKSGLPSDRFSAERTGGSVSTLTIQRTQQEDSAVYLCASSLRGSGANVLTFGAGSRLTVL.

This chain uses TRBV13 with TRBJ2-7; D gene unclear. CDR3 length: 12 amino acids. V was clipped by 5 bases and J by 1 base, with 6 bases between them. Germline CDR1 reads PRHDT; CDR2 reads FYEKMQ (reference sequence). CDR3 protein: CASSLNSYEQYF. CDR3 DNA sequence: TGTGCCAGCAGCCTTAATTCCTACGAGCAGTACTTC.

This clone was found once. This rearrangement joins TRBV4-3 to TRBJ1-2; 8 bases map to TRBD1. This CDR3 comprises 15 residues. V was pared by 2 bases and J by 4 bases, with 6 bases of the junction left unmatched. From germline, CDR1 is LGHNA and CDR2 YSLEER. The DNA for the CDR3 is TGCGCCAGCAGCCAACTCGGACAGGGCTTCTATGGCTACACCTTC. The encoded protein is CASSQLGQGFYGYTF.

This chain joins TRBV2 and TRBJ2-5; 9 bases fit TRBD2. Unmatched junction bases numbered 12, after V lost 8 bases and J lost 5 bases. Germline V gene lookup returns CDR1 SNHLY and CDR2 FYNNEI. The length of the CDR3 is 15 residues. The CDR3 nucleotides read TGTGCCAGCGGGGGGCGCGGGAGGGCTCCGGAGACCCAGTACTTC. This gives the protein CASGGRGRAPETQYF.

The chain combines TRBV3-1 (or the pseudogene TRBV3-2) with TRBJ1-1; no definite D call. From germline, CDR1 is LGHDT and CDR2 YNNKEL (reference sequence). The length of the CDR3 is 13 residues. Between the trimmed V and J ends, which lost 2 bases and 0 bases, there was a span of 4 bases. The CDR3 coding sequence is TGTGCCAGCAGCCAACTCCTGAACACTGAAGCTTTCTTT. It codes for CASSQLLNTEAFF.